This TCR beta chain was recorded in a study of cytomegalovirus exposure and HLA in healthy donors. Whole-study results and caveats: TRBV6-2, TRBV6-3 and some other V segments were excluded as indistinguishable. An analysis that was carried out later associated 15,000 to 20,000 TCR beta sequences with HLA alleles at 0.05 false discovery rate. There were a few CMV-associated chains whose specificity for CMV antigens was confirmed in vitro. CMV serostatus alone was available as immune exposure information.

Concerning this clone itself: Its antigen is unidentified. In the same sample, other DNA sequences code for this CDR3.

The V end lost 0 bases, the J end lost 6 bases, and 6 bases lay between the germline ends. The CDR3 totals 12 residues. Per the germline V gene, CDR1 is SGHRS and CDR2 is YFSETQ. The PCR contained 60 Vbeta and 13 Jbeta primers. Some clones are missing from TCRdb's copy, which holds only in-frame ones; the method was immunoSEQ multiplex PCR. In the table there are roughly 230,000 clones, around nine tenths of which are singletons. The sequence derives from a girl between 2 and 10 years old in good health and CMV-seronegative. The V and J genes are TRBV5-1 and TRBJ1-2, with D perhaps TRBD1 (6 bases). Specimen: PBMCs. The CDR3 DNA follows: TGCGCCAGCAGCTTGGACAGGGATGGCTACACCTTC. It specifies CASSLDRDGYTF.